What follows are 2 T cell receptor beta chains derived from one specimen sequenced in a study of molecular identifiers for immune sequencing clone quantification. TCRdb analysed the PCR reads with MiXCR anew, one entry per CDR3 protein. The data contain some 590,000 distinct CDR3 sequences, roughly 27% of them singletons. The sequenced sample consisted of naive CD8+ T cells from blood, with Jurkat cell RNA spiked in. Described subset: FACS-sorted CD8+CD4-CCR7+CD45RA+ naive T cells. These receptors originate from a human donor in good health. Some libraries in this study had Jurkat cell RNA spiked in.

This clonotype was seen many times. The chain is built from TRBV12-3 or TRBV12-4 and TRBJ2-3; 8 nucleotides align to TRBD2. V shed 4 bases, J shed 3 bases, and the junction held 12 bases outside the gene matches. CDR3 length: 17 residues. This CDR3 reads CASSYLLAGGSTDTQYF. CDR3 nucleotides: TGTGCCAGCAGTTACCTCCTAGCGGGCGGCAGTACAGATACGCAGTATTTT.

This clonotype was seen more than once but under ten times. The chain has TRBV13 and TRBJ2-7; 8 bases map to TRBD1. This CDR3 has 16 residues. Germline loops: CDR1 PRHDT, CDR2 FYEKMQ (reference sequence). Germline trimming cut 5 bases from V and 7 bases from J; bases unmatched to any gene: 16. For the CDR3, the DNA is TGTGCCAGCAGCCCTCGGTCAAGACAGGGGTTGTGGGAGCAGTACTTC. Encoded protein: CASSPRSRQGLWEQYF.